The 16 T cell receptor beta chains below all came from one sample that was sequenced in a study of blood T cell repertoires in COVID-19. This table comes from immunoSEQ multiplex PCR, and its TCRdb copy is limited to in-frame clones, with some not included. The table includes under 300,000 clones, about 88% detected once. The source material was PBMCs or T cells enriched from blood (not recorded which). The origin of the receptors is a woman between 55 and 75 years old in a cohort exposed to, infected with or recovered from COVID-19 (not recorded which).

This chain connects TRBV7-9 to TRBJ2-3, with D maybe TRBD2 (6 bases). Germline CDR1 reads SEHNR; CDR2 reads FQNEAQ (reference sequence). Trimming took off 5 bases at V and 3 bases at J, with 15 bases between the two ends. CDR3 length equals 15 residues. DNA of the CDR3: TGTGCCAGCAGCCGGTGGGAGGACCTGACAGATACGCAGTATTTT. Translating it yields CASSRWEDLTDTQYF.

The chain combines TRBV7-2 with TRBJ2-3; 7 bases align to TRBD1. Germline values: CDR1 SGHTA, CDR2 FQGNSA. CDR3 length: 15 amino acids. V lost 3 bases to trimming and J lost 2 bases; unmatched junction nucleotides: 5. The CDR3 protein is CASSFPTGFTDTQYF. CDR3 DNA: TGTGCCAGCAGCTTCCCGACAGGGTTCACAGATACGCAGTATTTT.

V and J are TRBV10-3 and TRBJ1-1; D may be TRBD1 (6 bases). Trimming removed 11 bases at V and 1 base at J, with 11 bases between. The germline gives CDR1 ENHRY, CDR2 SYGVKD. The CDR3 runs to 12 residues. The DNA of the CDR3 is TGTGCCGTGGGACATTCGAACACTGAAGCTTTCTTT. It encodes CAVGHSNTEAFF.

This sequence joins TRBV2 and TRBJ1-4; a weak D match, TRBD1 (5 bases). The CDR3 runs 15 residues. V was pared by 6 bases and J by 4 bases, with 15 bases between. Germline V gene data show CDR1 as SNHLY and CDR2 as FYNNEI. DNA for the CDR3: TGTGCCAGCAGGTTACGACAGCGTGTTAATGAAAAACTGTTTTTT. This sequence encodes CASRLRQRVNEKLFF.

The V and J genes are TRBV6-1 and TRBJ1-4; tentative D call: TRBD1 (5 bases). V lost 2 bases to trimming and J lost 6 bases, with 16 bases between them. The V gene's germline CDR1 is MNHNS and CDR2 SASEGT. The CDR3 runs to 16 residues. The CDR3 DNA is TGTGCCAGCAGTGAACCGCGCGGCAGGGTGTATGAAAAACTGTTTTTT. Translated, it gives CASSEPRGRVYEKLFF.

CDR3: CATSGVQPQHF. The CDR3 nucleotides are TGTGCCACCTCCGGGGTCCAGCCCCAGCATTTT. This chain uses TRBV28 with TRBJ1-5; no definite D call. Trimming took off 10 bases at V and 7 bases at J, with 11 bases between the two ends. Germline CDR1 reads MDHEN; CDR2 reads SYDVKM. There are 11 residues in the CDR3.

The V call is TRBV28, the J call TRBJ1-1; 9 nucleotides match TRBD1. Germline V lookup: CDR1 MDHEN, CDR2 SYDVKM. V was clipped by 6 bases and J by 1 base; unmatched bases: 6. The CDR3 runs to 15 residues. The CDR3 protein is CASSLGQGRNTEAFF. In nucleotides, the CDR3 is TGTGCCAGCAGCCTCGGACAGGGGCGGAACACTGAAGCTTTCTTT.

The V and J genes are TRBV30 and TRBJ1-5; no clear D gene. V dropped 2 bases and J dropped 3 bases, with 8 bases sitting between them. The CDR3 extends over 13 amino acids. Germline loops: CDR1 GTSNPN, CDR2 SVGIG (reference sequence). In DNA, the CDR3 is TGTGCCTGGAGTAAGAGGCCCAATCAGCCCCAGCATTTT. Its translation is CAWSKRPNQPQHF.

CDR3 in amino acids: CASRGLEVPTNYGYTF. CDR3 bases: TGTGCCAGCAGGGGGTTGGAGGTGCCCACTAACTATGGCTACACCTTC. The rearrangement uses TRBV28 and TRBJ1-2, with unresolved D. CDR3 length equals 16 residues. CDR1 and CDR2 (germline): MDHEN, SYDVKM. V lost 6 bases to trimming and J lost 0 bases, with 17 bases between them.

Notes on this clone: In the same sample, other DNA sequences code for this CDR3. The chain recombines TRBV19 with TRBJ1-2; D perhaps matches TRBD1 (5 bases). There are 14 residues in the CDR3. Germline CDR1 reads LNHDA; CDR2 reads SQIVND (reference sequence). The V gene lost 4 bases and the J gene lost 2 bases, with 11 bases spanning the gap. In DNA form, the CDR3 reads TGTGCCAGTAGTAGGGGCGACAGCAACTATGGCTACACCTTC. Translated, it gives CASSRGDSNYGYTF.

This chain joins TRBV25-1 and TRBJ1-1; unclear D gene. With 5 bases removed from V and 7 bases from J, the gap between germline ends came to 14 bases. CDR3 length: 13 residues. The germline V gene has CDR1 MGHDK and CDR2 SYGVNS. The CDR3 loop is CASSWESTYEAFF. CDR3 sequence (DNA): TGTGCCAGCAGTTGGGAGTCGACCTATGAAGCTTTCTTT.

The DNA of the CDR3 is TGTGCCAGCAGCCAAGCGGGAGAGAACACCGGGGAGCTGTTTTTT. Translated, it gives CASSQAGENTGELFF. The chain is built from TRBV4-2 and TRBJ2-2; tentatively, D is TRBD2 (6 bases). CDR3 size: 15 residues. Germline CDR1 is LGHNA and CDR2 is YNFKEQ. V gave up 1 base and J gave up 1 base, with 7 bases separating them.

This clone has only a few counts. This CDR3 is CASRPGGSSYEQYF. The CDR3 DNA reads TGTGCCAGCCGCCCCGGGGGAAGCTCCTACGAGCAGTACTTC. This chain uses TRBV6-5 with TRBJ2-7, with D possibly being TRBD2 (6 bases). This CDR3 is built from 14 residues. Germline V gene lookup returns CDR1 MNHEY and CDR2 SVGAGI. V was trimmed by 8 bases and J by 0 bases, leaving 14 bases between them.

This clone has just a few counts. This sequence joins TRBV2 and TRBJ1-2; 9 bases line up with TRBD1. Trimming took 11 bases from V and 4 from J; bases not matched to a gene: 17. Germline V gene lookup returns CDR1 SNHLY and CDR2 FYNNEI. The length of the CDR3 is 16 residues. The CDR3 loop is CAGSRDRESYGYGYTF. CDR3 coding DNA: TGTGCCGGGTCGAGGGACAGGGAAAGTTACGGCTATGGCTACACCTTC.

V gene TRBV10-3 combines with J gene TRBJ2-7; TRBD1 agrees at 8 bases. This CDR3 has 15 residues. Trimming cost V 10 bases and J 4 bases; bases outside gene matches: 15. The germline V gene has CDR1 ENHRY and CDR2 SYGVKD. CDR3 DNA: TGTGCCAAATTTTCGACAGGGGTTCCCTCTTACGAGCAGTACTTC. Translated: CAKFSTGVPSYEQYF.

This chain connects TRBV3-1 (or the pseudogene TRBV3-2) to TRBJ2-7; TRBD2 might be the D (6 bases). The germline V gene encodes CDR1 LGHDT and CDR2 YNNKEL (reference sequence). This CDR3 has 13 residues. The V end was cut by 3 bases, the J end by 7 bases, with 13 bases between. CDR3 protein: CASSQAGRGEQYF. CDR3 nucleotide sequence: TGTGCCAGCAGCCAGGCGGGCCGGGGGGAGCAGTACTTC.